The clone carrying this T cell receptor (beta chain) showed up many times. Antigen specificity is unknown. This sample is part of a study of T-cell reconstitution after alpha-beta-depleted transplantation in children. Unique molecular identifiers were used in preparing the TCRbeta library. A single record per CDR3 protein comes from TCRdb applying MiXCR to the PCR reads. This sample yields 32,000 or so distinct CDR3 sequences, of which around 7% are seen a single time; more than 25% belongs to the top ten. V was shortened by 4 bases and J by 1 base, with 7 bases between the two germline ends. The germline V gene encodes CDR1 LGHNA and CDR2 YNFKEQ. The CDR3 has 13 amino acids. Findings and limits, study-wide: Recipient T cells and thymic progenitors that survived were the source of the high TCRbeta diversity seen at day 60 in some patients. One year post-transplant, T-cell counts and diversity were largely derived from T cells produced anew. Alpha-beta T cells about two months after transplant reportedly derived from several hundred expanded graft clones.

The chain has TRBV4-2 and TRBJ2-5; no clear D gene. The sequenced sample was peripheral blood, obtained 60 days after TCRalphabeta/CD19-depleted stem cell transplant. The TCR sequence derives from a child in the first two years of life who had a stem cell transplant for acute myeloid leukemia, so the T cells may come from the graft donor. The CDR3 DNA follows: TGTGCCAGCAGCCGAACGCTCCAAGAGACCCAGTACTTC. Translation gives CASSRTLQETQYF.